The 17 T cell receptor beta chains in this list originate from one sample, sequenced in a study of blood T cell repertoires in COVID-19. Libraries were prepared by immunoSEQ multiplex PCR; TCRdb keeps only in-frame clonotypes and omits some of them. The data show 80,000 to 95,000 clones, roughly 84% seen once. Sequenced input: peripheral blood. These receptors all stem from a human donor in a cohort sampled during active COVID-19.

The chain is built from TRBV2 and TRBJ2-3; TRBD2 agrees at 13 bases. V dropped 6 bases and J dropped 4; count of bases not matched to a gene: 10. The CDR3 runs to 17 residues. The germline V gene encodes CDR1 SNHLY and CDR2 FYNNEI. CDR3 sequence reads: CASRYTWTSGGSDTQYF. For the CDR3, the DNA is TGTGCCAGCAGATACACTTGGACTAGCGGGGGTTCAGATACGCAGTATTTT.

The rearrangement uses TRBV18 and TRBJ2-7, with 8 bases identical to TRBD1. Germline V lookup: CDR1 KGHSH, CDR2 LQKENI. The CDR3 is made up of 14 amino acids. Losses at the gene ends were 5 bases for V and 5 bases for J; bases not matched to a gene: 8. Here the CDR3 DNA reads TGTGCCAGCTCAAGTCAGGGGGCGATGGACGAGCAGTACTTC. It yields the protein CASSSQGAMDEQYF.

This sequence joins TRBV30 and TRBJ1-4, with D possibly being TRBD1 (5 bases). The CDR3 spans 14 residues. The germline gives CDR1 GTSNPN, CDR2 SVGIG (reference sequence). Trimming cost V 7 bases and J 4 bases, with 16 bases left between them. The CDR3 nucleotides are TGTGCCTCCCACTTCAGGGAGGGTAATGAAAAACTGTTTTTT. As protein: CASHFREGNEKLFF.

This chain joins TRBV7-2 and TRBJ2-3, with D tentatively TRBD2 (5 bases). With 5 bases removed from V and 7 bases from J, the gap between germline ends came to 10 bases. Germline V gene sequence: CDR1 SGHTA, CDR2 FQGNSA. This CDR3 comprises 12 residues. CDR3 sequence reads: CASSVTTNTQYF. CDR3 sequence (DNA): TGTGCCAGCAGCGTGACTACGAATACGCAGTATTTT.

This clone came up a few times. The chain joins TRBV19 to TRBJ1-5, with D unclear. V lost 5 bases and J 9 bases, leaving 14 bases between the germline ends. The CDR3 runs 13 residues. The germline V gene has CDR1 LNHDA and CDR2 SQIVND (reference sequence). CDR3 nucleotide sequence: TGTGCCAGTAGTCCTCTACAGCCTCCGCCCCAGCATTTT. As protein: CASSPLQPPPQHF.

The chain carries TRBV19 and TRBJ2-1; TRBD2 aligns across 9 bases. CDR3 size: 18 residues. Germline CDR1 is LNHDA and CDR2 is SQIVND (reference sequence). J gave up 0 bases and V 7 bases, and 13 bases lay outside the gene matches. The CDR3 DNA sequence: TGTGCCAGTATTACGACTAGCGGAACCGGGAGCTCCTACAATGAGCAGTTCTTC. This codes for CASITTSGTGSSYNEQFF. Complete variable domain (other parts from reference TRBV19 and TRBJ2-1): DGGITQSPKYLFRKEGQNVTLSCEQNLNHDAMYWYRQDPGQGLRLIYYSQIVNDFQKGDIAEGYSVSREKKESFPLTVTSAQKNPTAFYLCASITTSGTGSSYNEQFFGPGTRLTVL.

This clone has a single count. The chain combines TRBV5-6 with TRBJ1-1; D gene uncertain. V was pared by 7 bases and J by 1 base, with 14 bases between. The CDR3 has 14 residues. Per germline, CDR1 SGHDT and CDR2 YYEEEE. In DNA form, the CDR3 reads TGTGCCAGCTTAACCCCGGGTGGGAACACTGAAGCTTTCTTT. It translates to CASLTPGGNTEAFF. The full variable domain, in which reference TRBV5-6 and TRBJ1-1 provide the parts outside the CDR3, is DAGVTQSPTHLIKTRGQQVTLRCSPKSGHDTVSWYQQALGQGPQFIFQYYEEEERQRGNFPDRFSGHQFPNYSSELNVNALLLGDSALYLCASLTPGGNTEAFFGQGTRLTVV.

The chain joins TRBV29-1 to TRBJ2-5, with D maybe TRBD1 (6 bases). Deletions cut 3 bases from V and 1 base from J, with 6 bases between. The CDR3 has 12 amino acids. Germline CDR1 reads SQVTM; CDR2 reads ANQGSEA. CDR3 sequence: CSVEDSQETQYF. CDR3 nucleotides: TGCAGCGTTGAGGACAGCCAAGAGACCCAGTACTTC.

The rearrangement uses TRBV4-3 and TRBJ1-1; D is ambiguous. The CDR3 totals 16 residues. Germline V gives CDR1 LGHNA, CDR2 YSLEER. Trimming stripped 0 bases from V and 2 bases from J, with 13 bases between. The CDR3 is CASSQDGWQLNTEAFF. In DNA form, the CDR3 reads TGCGCCAGCAGCCAAGATGGTTGGCAGTTAAACACTGAAGCTTTCTTT.

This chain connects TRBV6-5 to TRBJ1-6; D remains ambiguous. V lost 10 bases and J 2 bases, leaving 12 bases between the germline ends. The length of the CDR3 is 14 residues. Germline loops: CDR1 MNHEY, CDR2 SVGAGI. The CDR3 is CAIRRAAYNSPLHF. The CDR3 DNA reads TGTGCCATAAGGCGGGCTGCCTATAATTCACCCCTCCACTTT.

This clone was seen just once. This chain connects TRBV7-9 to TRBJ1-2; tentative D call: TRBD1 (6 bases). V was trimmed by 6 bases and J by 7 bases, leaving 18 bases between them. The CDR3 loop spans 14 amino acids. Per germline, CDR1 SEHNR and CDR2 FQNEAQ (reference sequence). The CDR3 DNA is TGTGCCAGCAGTTACACCCAGGGGCCCGGTGGCTACACCTTC. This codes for CASSYTQGPGGYTF.

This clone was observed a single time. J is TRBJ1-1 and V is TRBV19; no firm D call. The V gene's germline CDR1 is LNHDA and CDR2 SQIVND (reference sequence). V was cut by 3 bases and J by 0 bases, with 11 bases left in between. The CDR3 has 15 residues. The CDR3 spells CASSIIPVLNTEAFF. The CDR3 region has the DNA TGTGCCAGTAGTATCATCCCGGTCTTGAACACTGAAGCTTTCTTT.

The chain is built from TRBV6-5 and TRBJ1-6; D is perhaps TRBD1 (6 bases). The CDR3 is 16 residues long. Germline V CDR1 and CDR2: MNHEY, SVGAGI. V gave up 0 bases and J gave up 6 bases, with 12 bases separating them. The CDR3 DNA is TGTGCCAGCAGTTACTCGAGGACAGTTATTAATTCACCCCTCCACTTT. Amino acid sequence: CASSYSRTVINSPLHF.

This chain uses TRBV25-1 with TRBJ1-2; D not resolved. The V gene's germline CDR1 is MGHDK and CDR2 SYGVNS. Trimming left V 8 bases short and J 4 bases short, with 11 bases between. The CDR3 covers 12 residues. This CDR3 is CASWRTTYGYTF. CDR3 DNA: TGTGCCAGCTGGAGAACGACCTATGGCTACACCTTC.

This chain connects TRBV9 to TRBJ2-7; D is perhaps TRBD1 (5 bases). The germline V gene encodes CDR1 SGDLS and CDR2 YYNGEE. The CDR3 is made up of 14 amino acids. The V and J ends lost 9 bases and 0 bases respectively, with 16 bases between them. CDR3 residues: CANVTARDSYEQYF. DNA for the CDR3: TGTGCCAACGTAACTGCCAGGGACTCCTACGAGCAGTACTTC.

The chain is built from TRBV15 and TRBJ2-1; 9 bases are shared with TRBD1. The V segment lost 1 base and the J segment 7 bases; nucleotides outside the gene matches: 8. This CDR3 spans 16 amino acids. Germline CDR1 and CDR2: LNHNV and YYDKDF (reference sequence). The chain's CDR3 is CATSRGRDRGENEQFF. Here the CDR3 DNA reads TGTGCCACCAGCAGAGGGAGAGACAGGGGGGAGAATGAGCAGTTCTTC.

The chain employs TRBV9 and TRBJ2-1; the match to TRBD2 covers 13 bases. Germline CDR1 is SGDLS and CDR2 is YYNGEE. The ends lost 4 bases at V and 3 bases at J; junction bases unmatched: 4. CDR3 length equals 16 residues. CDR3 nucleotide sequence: TGTGCCAGCAGCCCGGGACTAGCGGGACTCTACAATGAGCAGTTCTTC. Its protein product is CASSPGLAGLYNEQFF.